This T cell receptor (beta chain) was captured in a study of response to subunit inactivated influenza vaccine. A single record per CDR3 protein comes from TCRdb applying MiXCR to the RT-PCR reads. The sample comprises about 520,000 distinct CDR3 sequences, roughly 23% of which are singletons, and around 1.8% rests with the top ten. V lost 1 base and J lost 1; bases outside the gene matches: 4. CDR3 length equals 15 residues. Germline assignment: CDR1 SGHKS and CDR2 YYEKEE (reference sequence). Notes on this clonotype: No antigen is known for it.

Study-level points and caveats: With each seasonal influenza vaccination, the authors suggested, few new T cells are recruited.

The receptor's source is a man aged 50 to 59 who received an inactivated influenza vaccine. Sequenced here: CD4+ T cells sorted from PBMCs, sampled 5 days after vaccination. V usage is TRBV5-5 and J usage is TRBJ1-1, with 7 bases lining up with TRBD1. The CDR3 sequence is CASSLTGQPNTEAFF. The CDR3 nucleotides read TGTGCCAGCAGCTTGACGGGACAGCCGAACACTGAAGCTTTCTTT. Supplemented by reference TRBV5-5 and TRBJ1-1, the full variable domain reads DAGVTQSPTHLIKTRGQQVTLRCSPISGHKSVSWYQQVLGQGPQFIFQYYEKEERGRGNFPDRFSARQFPNYSSELNVNALLLGDSALYLCASSLTGQPNTEAFFGQGTRLTVV.